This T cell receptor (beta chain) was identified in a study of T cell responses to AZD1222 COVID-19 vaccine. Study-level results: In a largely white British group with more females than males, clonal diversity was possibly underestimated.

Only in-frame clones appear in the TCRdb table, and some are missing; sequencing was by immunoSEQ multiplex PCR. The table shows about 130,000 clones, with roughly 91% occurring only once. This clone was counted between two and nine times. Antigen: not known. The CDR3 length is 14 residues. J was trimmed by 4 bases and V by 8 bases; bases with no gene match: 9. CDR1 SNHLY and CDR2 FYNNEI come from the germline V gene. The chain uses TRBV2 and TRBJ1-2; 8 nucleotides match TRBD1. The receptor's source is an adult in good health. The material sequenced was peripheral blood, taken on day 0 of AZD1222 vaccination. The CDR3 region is CASLLQGDIYGYTF. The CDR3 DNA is TGTGCCAGCTTACTACAGGGGGACATCTATGGCTACACCTTC. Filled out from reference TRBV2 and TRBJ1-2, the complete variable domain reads EPEVTQTPSHQVTQMGQEVILRCVPISNHLYFYWYRQILGQKVEFLVSFYNNEISEKSEIFDDQFSVERPDGSNFTLKIRSTKLEDSAMYFCASLLQGDIYGYTFGSGTRLTVV.